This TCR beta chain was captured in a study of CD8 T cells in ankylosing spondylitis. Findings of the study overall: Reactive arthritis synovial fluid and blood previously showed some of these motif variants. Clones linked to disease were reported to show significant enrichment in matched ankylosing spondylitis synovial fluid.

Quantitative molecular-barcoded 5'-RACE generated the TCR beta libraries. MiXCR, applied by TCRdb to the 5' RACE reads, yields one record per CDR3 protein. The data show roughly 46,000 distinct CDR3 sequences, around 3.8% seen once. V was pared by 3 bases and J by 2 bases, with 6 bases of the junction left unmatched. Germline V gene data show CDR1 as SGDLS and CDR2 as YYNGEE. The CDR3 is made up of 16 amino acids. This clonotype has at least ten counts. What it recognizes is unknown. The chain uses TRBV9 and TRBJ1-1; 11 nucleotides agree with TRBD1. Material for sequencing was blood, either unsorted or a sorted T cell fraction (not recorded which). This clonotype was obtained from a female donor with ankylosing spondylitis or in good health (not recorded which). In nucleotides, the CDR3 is TGTGCCAGCAGCGCCCCGGGACAGGGGGTCAACACTGAAGCTTTCTTT. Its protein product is CASSAPGQGVNTEAFF.